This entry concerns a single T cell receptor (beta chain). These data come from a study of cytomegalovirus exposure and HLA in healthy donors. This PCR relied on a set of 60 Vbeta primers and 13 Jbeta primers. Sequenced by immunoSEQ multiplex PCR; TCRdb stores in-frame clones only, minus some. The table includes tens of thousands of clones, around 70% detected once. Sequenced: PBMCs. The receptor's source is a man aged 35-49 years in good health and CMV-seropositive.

CDR3 protein: CASSLLGQGPNTGELFF. CDR3 nucleotides: TGTGCCAGCAGTTTATTGGGACAGGGGCCAAACACCGGGGAGCTGTTTTTT. The chain carries TRBV27 and TRBJ2-2; 10 nucleotides agree with TRBD1. Germline assignment: CDR1 MNHEY and CDR2 SMNVEV (reference sequence). This CDR3 comprises 17 residues. V trimming: 1 base; J trimming: 2 bases; junction bases outside the gene matches: 4.